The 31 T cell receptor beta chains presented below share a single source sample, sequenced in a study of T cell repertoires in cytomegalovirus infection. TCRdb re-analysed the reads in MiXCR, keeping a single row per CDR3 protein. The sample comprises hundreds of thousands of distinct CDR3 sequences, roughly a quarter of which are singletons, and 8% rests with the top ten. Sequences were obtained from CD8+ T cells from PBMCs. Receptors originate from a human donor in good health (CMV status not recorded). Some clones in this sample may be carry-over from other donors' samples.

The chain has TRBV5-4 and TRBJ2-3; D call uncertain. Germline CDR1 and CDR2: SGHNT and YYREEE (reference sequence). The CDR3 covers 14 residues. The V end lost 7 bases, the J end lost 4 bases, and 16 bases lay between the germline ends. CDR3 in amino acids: CASYDAVLADTQYF. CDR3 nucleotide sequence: TGTGCCAGCTACGACGCAGTCCTCGCAGATACGCAGTATTTT.

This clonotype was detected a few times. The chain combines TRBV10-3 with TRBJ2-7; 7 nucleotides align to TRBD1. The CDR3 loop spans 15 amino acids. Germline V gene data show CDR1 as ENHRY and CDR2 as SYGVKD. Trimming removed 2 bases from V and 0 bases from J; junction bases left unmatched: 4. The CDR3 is CAISEGQATSYEQYV. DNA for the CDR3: TGTGCCATCAGTGAGGGACAGGCTACCTCCTACGAGCAGTACGTC.

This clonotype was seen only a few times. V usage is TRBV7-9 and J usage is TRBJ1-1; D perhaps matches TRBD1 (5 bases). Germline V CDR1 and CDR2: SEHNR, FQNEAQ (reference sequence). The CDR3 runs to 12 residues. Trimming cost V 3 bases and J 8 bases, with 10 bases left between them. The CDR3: CASSFPGDEAFF. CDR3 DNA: TGTGCCAGCAGCTTCCCGGGGGACGAAGCTTTCTTT.

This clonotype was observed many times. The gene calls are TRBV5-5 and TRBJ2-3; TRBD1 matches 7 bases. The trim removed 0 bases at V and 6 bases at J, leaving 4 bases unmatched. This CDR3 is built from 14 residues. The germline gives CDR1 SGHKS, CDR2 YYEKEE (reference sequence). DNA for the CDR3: TGTGCCAGCAGCTTGGGACAGGGTGGCGATACGCAGTATTTT. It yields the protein CASSLGQGGDTQYF.

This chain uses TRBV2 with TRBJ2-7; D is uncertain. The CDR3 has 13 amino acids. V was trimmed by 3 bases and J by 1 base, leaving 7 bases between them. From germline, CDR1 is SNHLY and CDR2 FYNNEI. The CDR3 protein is CASSDFESYEQYV. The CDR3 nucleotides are TGTGCCAGCAGTGATTTCGAATCCTACGAGCAGTACGTC.

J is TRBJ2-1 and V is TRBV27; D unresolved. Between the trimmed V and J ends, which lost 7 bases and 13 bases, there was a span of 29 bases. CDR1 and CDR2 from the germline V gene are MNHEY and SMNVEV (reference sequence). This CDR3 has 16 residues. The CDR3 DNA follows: TGTGCCAGCACCCTAATAGGTACGGGCCGCCTCGGTGAACAGTTCTTC. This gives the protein CASTLIGTGRLGEQFF.

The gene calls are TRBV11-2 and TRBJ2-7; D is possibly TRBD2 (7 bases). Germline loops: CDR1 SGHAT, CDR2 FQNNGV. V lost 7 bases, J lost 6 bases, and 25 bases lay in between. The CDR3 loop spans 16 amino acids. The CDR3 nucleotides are TGTGCCAGCACCAAATGGGGGGGGGGGCCGGAACGCGAGCAGTACGTC. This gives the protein CASTKWGGGPEREQYV.

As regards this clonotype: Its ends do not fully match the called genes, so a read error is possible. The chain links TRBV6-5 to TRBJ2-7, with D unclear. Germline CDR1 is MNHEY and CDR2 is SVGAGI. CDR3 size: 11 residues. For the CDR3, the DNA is TGTGTCAGCAGGATGGGGTACGAGCAGTACTTC. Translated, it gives CVSRMGYEQYF.

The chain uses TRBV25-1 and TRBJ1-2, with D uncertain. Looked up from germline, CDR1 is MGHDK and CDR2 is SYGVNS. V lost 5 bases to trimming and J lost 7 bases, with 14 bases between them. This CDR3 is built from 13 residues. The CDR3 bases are TGTGCCAGCAGTAATTCGCTATGGGGTGGCTACACCTTC. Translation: CASSNSLWGGYTF.

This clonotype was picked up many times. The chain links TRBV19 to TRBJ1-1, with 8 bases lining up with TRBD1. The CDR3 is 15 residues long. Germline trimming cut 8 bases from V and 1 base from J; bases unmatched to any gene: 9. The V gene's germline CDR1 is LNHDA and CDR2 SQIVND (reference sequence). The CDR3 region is CASASRQGKNTEAFF. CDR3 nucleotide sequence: TGTGCCAGTGCCTCACGACAGGGGAAGAACACTGAAGCTTTCTTT.

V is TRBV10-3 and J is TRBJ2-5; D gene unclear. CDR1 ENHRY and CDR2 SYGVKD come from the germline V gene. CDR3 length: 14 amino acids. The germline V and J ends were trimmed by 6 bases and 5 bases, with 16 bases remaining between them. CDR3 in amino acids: CAIRDSSGPETQYF. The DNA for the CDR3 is TGTGCCATCAGAGACTCCTCGGGCCCGGAGACCCAGTACTTC.

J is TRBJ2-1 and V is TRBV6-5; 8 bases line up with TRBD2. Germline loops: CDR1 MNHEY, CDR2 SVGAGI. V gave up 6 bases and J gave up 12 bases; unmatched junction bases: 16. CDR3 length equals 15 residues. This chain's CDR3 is CASRDLSGVLRGQFF. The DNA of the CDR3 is TGTGCCAGCAGAGATCTTAGCGGGGTCCTACGTGGGCAGTTCTTC.

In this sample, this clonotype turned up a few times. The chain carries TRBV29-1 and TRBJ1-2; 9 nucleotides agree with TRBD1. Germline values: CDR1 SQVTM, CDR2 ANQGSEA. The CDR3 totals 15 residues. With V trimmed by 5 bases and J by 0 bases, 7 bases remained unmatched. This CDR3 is CSVLGQGGTNYGYTF. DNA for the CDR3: TGCAGCGTTCTGGGACAGGGCGGTACTAACTATGGCTACACCTTC.

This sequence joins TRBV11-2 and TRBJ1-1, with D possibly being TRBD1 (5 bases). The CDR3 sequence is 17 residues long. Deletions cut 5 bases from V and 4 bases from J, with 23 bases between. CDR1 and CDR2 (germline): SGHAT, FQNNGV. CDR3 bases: TGTGCCAGCAGCCCCAACGCCAGACAGCGGATATTCACTGAAGCTTTCTTT. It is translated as CASSPNARQRIFTEAFF.

The DNA of the CDR3 is TGCTGTGCTAGAGATAGGACAGGGAGCTCCTACGAGCAGTACGTC. Translating gives CCARDRTGSSYEQYV. V gene TRBV20-1 combines with J gene TRBJ2-7; 8 bases are a match to TRBD1. CDR1 DFQATT and CDR2 SNEGSKA come from the germline V gene (reference sequence). The CDR3 loop spans 15 amino acids.

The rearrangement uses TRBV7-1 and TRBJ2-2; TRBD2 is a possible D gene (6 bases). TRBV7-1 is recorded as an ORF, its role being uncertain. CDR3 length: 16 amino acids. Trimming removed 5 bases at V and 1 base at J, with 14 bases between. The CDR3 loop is CASSLLTGENTGELFF. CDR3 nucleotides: TGTGCCAGCAGCCTTCTAACGGGAGAGAACACCGGGGAGCTGTTTTTT.

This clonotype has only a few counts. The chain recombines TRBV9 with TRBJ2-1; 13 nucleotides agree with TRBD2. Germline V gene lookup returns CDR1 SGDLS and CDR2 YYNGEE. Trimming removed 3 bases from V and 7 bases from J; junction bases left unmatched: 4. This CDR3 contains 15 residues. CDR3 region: CASSARTSGGNEQFF. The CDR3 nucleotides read TGTGCCAGCAGCGCCCGGACTAGCGGGGGAAATGAGCAGTTCTTC.

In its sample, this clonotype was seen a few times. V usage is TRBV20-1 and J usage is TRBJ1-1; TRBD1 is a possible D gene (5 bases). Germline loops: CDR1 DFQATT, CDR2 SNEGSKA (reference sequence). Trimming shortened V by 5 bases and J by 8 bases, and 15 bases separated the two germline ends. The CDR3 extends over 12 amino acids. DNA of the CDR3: TGCAGTGCTTGGGACTACAGTGGCGAAGCTTTCTTT. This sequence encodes CSAWDYSGEAFF.

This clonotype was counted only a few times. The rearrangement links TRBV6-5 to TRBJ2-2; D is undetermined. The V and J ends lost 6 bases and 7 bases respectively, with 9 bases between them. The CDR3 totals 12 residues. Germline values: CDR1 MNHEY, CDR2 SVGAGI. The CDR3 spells CASRQGYGELFF. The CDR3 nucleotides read TGTGCCAGCAGGCAAGGGTACGGGGAGCTGTTTTTT.

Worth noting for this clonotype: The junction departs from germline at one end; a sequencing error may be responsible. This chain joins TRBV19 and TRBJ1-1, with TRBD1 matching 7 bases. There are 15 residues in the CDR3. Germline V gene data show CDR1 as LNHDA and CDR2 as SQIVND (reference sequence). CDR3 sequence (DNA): TGTGTCAGTAGTAACCGGGACAGTCTGAACACTGAAGCTTTCTTT. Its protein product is CVSSNRDSLNTEAFF.

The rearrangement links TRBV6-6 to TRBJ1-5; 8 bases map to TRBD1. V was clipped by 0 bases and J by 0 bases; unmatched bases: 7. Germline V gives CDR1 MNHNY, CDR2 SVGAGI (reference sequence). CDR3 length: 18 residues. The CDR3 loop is CASSYSRRQGYSNQPQHF. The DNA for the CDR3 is TGTGCCAGCAGTTACTCGAGGAGACAGGGGTATAGCAATCAGCCCCAGCATTTT.

The CDR3 nucleotides read TGCAGTGCATTCGTACAGGGCAACACTGAAGCTTTCTTT. Translating it yields CSAFVQGNTEAFF. The chain joins TRBV20-1 to TRBJ1-1; the D gene is possibly TRBD1 (6 bases). The CDR3 spans 13 residues. V was clipped by 6 bases and J by 2 bases, with 13 bases between them. Germline V lookup: CDR1 DFQATT, CDR2 SNEGSKA (reference sequence).

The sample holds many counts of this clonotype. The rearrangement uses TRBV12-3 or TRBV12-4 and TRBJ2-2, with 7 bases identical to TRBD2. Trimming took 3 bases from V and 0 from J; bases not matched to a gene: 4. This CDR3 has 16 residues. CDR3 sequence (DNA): TGTGCCAGCAGTTTGGGGGGGAGCGCGAACACCGGGGAGCTGTTTTTT. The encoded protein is CASSLGGSANTGELFF.

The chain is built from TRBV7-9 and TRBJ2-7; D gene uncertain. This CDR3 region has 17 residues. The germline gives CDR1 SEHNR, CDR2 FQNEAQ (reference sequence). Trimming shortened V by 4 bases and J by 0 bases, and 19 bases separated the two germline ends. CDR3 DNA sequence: TGTGCCAGCAGCTCGGACCTCCTGAGTCTACTCTCCTACGAGCAGTACGTC. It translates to CASSSDLLSLLSYEQYV.

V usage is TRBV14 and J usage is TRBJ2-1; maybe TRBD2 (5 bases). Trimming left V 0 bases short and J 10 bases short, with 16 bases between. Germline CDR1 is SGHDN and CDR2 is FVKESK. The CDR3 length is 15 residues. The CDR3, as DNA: TGTGCCAGCAGCCAAGATGACGGCGTAACGGGGGAGCAGTTCTTC. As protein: CASSQDDGVTGEQFF.

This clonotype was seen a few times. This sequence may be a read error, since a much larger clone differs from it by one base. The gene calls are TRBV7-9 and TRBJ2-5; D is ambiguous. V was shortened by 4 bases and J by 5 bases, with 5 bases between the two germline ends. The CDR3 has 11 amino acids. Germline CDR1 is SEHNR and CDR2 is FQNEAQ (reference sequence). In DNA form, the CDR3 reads TGTGCCAGCAGCTGGTCGGAGACCCAGTACTTC. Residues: CASSWSETQYF.

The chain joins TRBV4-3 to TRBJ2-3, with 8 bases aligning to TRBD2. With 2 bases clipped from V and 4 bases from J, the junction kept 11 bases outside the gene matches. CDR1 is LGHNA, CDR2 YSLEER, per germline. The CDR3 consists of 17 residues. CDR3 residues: CASSQKAGLALPDTQYF. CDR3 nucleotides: TGCGCCAGCAGCCAAAAAGCCGGACTAGCTCTTCCAGATACGCAGTATTTT.

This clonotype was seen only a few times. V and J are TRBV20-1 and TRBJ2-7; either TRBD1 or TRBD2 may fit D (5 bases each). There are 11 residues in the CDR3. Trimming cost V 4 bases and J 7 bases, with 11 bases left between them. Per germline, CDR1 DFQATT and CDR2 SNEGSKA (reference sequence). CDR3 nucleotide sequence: TGCAGTGCTACGTGGGACGGGGAGCAGTACGTC. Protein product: CSATWDGEQYV.

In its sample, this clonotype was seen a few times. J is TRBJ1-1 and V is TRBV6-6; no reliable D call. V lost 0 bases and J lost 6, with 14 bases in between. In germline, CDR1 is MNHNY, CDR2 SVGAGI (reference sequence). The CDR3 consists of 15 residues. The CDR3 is CASSYSEGLRPEAFF. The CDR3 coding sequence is TGTGCCAGCAGTTACTCTGAGGGCTTAAGACCTGAAGCTTTCTTT.

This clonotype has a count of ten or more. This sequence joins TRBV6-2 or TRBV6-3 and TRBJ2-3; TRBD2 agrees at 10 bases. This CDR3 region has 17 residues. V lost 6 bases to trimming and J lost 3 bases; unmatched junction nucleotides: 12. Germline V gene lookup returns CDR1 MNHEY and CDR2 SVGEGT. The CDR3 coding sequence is TGTGCCAGCAGCTTAGATCTCGGACTAGCGGAGACAGATACGCAGTATTTT. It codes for CASSLDLGLAETDTQYF.

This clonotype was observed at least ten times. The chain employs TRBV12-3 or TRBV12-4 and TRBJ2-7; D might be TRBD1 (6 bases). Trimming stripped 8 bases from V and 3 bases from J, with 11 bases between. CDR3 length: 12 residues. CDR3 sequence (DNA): TGTGCCAGCCGCTGGGACAACTACGAGCAGTACTTC. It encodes CASRWDNYEQYF.